These 5 T cell receptor beta chains came from one sample sequenced in a study of CD8 T cells in cerebrospinal fluid in Alzheimer's disease. TCRdb reprocessed the 10x single-cell sequencing reads, keeping one entry per CDR3 protein, no DNA. The sample holds roughly 1,100 distinct CDR3 sequences. What was sequenced was cerebrospinal fluid. The receptors were sampled from a human donor in good health.

Frequency places this clonotype as medium-sized. The V and J genes are TRBV20-1 and TRBJ1-6; TCRdb's D call of TRBD1 is untestable without DNA. The CDR3 loop spans 20 amino acids. CDR1 is DFQATT and CDR2 is SNEGSKA in the germline V gene (reference sequence). The CDR3 spells CSARPLSNPDTPSGDSPLHF.

This clonotype counts as large by frequency. The rearrangement joins TRBV28 to TRBJ1-1; the D gene TCRdb calls, TRBD1, cannot be checked with no DNA. Germline CDR1 and CDR2: MDHEN and SYDVKM. This CDR3 is 15 amino acids long. The CDR3 protein is CASSSRVGGNTEAFF.

According to its frequency, this clonotype is medium-sized. The rearrangement joins TRBV19 to TRBJ1-5; TCRdb lists TRBD1, though no DNA is available to test this call. Germline CDR1 LNHDA, CDR2 SQIVND (reference sequence). The CDR3 covers 17 residues. The CDR3: CASGRPSRDRGNQPQHF.

According to its frequency, this clonotype is large (0.1 to 1%). The chain links TRBV7-9 to TRBJ2-5. Germline CDR1 and CDR2: SEHNR and FQNEAQ (reference sequence). CDR3 length: 14 amino acids. The chain's CDR3 is CASSLPGYQETQYF.

In terms of frequency, this clonotype is medium-sized. The V gene is TRBV3-1, the J gene TRBJ1-2. The V gene's germline CDR1 is LGHDT and CDR2 YNNKEL (reference sequence). This CDR3 has 13 residues. CDR3 in amino acids: CASSQDGRGGYTF. The variable domain in full, completed from reference TRBV3-1 and TRBJ1-2, reads DTAVSQTPKYLVTQMGNDKSIKCEQNLGHDTMYWYKQDSKKFLKIMFSYNNKELIINETVPNRFSPKSPDKAHLNLHINSLELGDSAVYFCASSQDGRGGYTFGSGTRLTVV.